These 23 T cell receptor beta chains were sequenced from one sample in a study of T-cell reconstitution after alpha-beta-depleted transplantation in children. A library of TCRbeta sequences, prepared with unique molecular identifiers, was generated. A single record per CDR3 protein comes from TCRdb applying MiXCR to the PCR reads. The repertoire consists of 700,000 to 950,000 distinct CDR3 sequences, with roughly 15% occurring once and the leading ten covering roughly 5%. The specimen was PBMCs, mostly from graft donor cells, collected 360 days after TCRalphabeta/CD19-depleted stem cell transplant. These receptors originate from a male patient under 18 who had a stem cell transplant for acute lymphoblastic leukemia, so the T cells may come from the graft donor.

This clonotype appeared a few times. DNA for the CDR3: TGCGCCAGCAGCCAAGAGGAACGGAAGGCCTACGAGCAGTACTTC. It codes for CASSQEERKAYEQYF. The rearrangement links TRBV4-1 to TRBJ2-7, with D uncertain. Between the trimmed V and J ends, which lost 0 bases and 2 bases, there was a span of 11 bases. The germline V gene encodes CDR1 MGHRA and CDR2 YSYEKL. CDR3 length equals 15 residues.

This clonotype was found a few times. This chain uses TRBV3-1 with TRBJ2-7; no definite D call. The germline V gene has CDR1 LGHDT and CDR2 YNNKEL (reference sequence). This CDR3 contains 16 residues. V was trimmed by 0 bases and J by 3 bases, leaving 15 bases between them. CDR3 loop: CASSQEGPRPLYEQYF. CDR3 coding DNA: TGTGCCAGCAGCCAAGAAGGCCCTAGACCCCTCTACGAGCAGTACTTC.

This clonotype was observed a handful of times. This chain joins TRBV4-1 and TRBJ2-1, with 10 bases fitting TRBD2. The CDR3 is 17 residues long. J gave up 1 base and V 4 bases, and 7 bases lay outside the gene matches. Per the germline V gene, CDR1 is MGHRA and CDR2 is YSYEKL. The CDR3 coding sequence is TGCGCCAGCAGCCGTGGGGCTAGCGGGAGATCCTACAATGAGCAGTTCTTC. Translation: CASSRGASGRSYNEQFF.

CDR3 protein: CASSRLAYTDTQYF. CDR3 coding DNA: TGTGCCAGCAGTCGACTAGCCTACACAGATACGCAGTATTTT. The V and J genes are TRBV12-3 or TRBV12-4 and TRBJ2-3; the match to TRBD2 covers 7 bases. V dropped 5 bases and J dropped 2; count of bases not matched to a gene: 4. The length of the CDR3 is 14 residues.

The genes are TRBV13 and TRBJ2-7; 9 bases match TRBD1. This CDR3 region has 16 residues. With 5 bases clipped from V and 0 bases from J, the junction kept 8 bases outside the gene matches. The germline CDR1 and CDR2 sequences are PRHDT and FYEKMQ (reference sequence). The CDR3 region is CASSLGTGRSSYEQYF. Written as DNA, the CDR3 is TGTGCCAGCAGCCTCGGGACAGGGCGGAGCTCCTACGAGCAGTACTTC.

The chain employs TRBV27 and TRBJ2-3; 8 nucleotides line up with TRBD2. Germline CDR1 MNHEY, CDR2 SMNVEV (reference sequence). This CDR3 region has 15 residues. V was clipped by 2 bases and J by 5 bases; unmatched bases: 6. In nucleotides, the CDR3 is TGTGCCAGCAGTTTAGAGACGGGAGGGGTAGATACGCAGTATTTT. Its translation is CASSLETGGVDTQYF.

This clonotype has a count of ten or more. The V gene is TRBV5-1, the J gene TRBJ1-5; D is uncertain. Trimming cost V 4 bases and J 0 bases, with 5 bases left between them. Germline loops: CDR1 SGHRS, CDR2 YFSETQ. This CDR3 comprises 13 residues. CDR3 coding DNA: TGCGCCAGCAGCATGGATAGCAATCAGCCCCAGCATTTT. The encoded protein is CASSMDSNQPQHF.

This chain joins TRBV28 and TRBJ2-3; TRBD2 is a possible D gene (5 bases). The germline gives CDR1 MDHEN, CDR2 SYDVKM. V lost 5 bases and J 6 bases, leaving 15 bases between the germline ends. CDR3 size: 14 residues. CDR3 sequence: CASSVPPLGDTQYF. Written as DNA, the CDR3 is TGTGCCAGCAGTGTCCCCCCACTAGGGGATACGCAGTATTTT.

The rearrangement uses TRBV6-4 and TRBJ1-1, with a tentative D call TRBD1 (6 bases). V was clipped by 4 bases and J by 4 bases, with 13 bases between them. The CDR3 spans 14 residues. Germline V CDR1 and CDR2: MRHNA, SNTAGT. The CDR3 here is CASSATGTPTEAFF. The CDR3 coding sequence is TGTGCCAGCAGTGCAACCGGGACACCCACTGAAGCTTTCTTT.

V usage is TRBV11-2 and J usage is TRBJ2-7; D gene ambiguous. Germline CDR1 SGHAT, CDR2 FQNNGV. Trimming took 3 bases from V and 3 from J, leaving 21 bases between them. The CDR3 totals 17 residues. The CDR3 DNA follows: TGTGCCAGCAGCTTTTCGATCCGACACCCCGACGTCTACGAGCAGTACTTC. Translation gives CASSFSIRHPDVYEQYF.

The V call is TRBV5-8, the J call TRBJ1-1; the D is unclear. The CDR3 spans 16 residues. The V and J ends lost 4 bases and 6 bases respectively, with 22 bases between them. The germline V gene has CDR1 SGHTS and CDR2 YDEGEE. CDR3 sequence (DNA): TGTGCCAGCAGCCCCTGGGCAGGCCGGGGTAGGGCTGAAGCTTTCTTT. This gives the protein CASSPWAGRGRAEAFF.

The chain has TRBV7-8 and TRBJ1-1; D remains ambiguous. V lost 5 bases to trimming and J lost 1 base, with 11 bases between them. Germline-derived CDR1 and CDR2 are SGHVS and FQNEAQ. The CDR3 covers 14 residues. The CDR3 here is CASSLTSRNTEAFF. The DNA for the CDR3 is TGTGCCAGCAGCCTGACATCGAGGAACACTGAAGCTTTCTTT.

This clonotype was seen a few times. The chain employs TRBV28 and TRBJ2-7; the D gene is possibly TRBD2 (5 bases). The ends were cut back, 8 bases at V and 4 bases at J, with 12 bases in the middle. This CDR3 has 12 residues. The germline CDR1 and CDR2 sequences are MDHEN and SYDVKM. CDR3 in amino acids: CASGLSSYEQYF. Here the CDR3 DNA reads TGTGCCAGCGGACTGAGCAGTTACGAGCAGTACTTC.

This clonotype showed up just a few times. The rearrangement links TRBV5-1 to TRBJ2-1; D is perhaps TRBD1 (6 bases). The V end was cut by 2 bases, the J end by 7 bases, with 10 bases between. Per the germline V gene, CDR1 is SGHRS and CDR2 is YFSETQ. The CDR3 runs to 13 residues. DNA of the CDR3: TGCGCCAGCAGCTTAATTAGGGGGAATGAGCAGTTCTTC. It translates to CASSLIRGNEQFF. The variable domain in full, completed from reference TRBV5-1 and TRBJ2-1, reads KAGVTQTPRYLIKTRGQQVTLSCSPISGHRSVSWYQQTPGQGLQFLFEYFSETQRNKGNFPGRFSGRQFSNSRSEMNVSTLELGDSALYLCASSLIRGNEQFFGPGTRLTVL.

The chain links TRBV7-9 to TRBJ2-1; 8 positions match TRBD2. CDR1 is SEHNR, CDR2 FQNEAQ, per germline (reference sequence). V shed 3 bases and J 6 bases; nucleotides not matched to a gene: 7. The CDR3 contains 15 residues. DNA for the CDR3: TGTGCCAGCAGCTTGGAGGGACTAGTCTTCAATGAGCAGTTCTTC. Its protein product is CASSLEGLVFNEQFF.

The chain recombines TRBV5-1 with TRBJ1-4, with D maybe TRBD1 (6 bases). The germline gives CDR1 SGHRS, CDR2 YFSETQ. The germline V and J ends were trimmed by 2 bases and 10 bases, with 15 bases remaining between them. This CDR3 spans 14 amino acids. DNA for the CDR3: TGCGCCAGCAGCTTACACAGGGACGCAGGAAAACTGTTTTTT. It yields the protein CASSLHRDAGKLFF.

The gene calls are TRBV5-1 and TRBJ2-4; maybe TRBD1 (6 bases). Trimming removed 1 base from V and 3 bases from J, with 17 bases in between. Germline V CDR1 and CDR2: SGHRS, YFSETQ. This CDR3 comprises 17 residues. This CDR3 reads CASSLPETGKGKNIQYF. The CDR3 coding sequence is TGCGCCAGCAGCTTGCCCGAGACAGGAAAGGGCAAAAACATTCAGTACTTC.

The V gene is TRBV6-1, the J gene TRBJ2-4; 8 nucleotides line up with TRBD1. Germline CDR1 MNHNS, CDR2 SASEGT. The CDR3 has 16 residues. With 2 bases clipped from V and 8 bases from J, the junction kept 11 bases outside the gene matches. CDR3 DNA: TGTGCCAGCAGTGAACCAGGAGACAGGGGTGCGGACATTCAGTACTTC. Translation gives CASSEPGDRGADIQYF.

This clonotype was recorded a few times. The chain uses TRBV27 and TRBJ2-3; D may be TRBD2 (5 bases). The CDR3 runs to 15 residues. Deletions cut 3 bases from V and 4 bases from J, with 14 bases between. Germline V gene data show CDR1 as MNHEY and CDR2 as SMNVEV (reference sequence). The chain's CDR3 is CASSFESSNSDTQYF. CDR3 coding DNA: TGTGCCAGCAGTTTCGAGTCTAGCAATTCAGATACGCAGTATTTT.

This clonotype turned up a few times. The chain recombines TRBV24-1 with TRBJ1-2; D possibly corresponds to TRBD1 (5 bases). The CDR3 contains 14 residues. The germline V gene has CDR1 KGHDR and CDR2 SFDVKD. Trimming removed 0 bases at V and 6 bases at J, with 10 bases between. CDR3 sequence: CATSDLHGTDGYTF. CDR3 DNA sequence: TGTGCCACCAGTGATTTGCACGGGACGGATGGCTACACCTTC.

Only one count was recorded for this clonotype. The rearrangement uses TRBV29-1 and TRBJ1-1; TRBD1 matches at 9 bases. The CDR3 spans 17 residues. Germline V lookup: CDR1 SQVTM, CDR2 ANQGSEA. The ends lost 3 bases at V and 0 bases at J; junction bases unmatched: 11. The CDR3 sequence: CSVEGVGTGRLNTEAFF. CDR3 nucleotides: TGCAGCGTTGAGGGCGTCGGGACAGGGCGGCTGAACACTGAAGCTTTCTTT.

The J gene is TRBJ2-5, the V gene TRBV5-1; no definite D call. The CDR3 loop spans 14 amino acids. CDR1 SGHRS and CDR2 YFSETQ come from the germline V gene. Trimming left V 7 bases short and J 3 bases short, with 16 bases between. CDR3 protein: CASGRPDGKETQYF. CDR3 coding DNA: TGCGCCAGCGGGCGGCCGGACGGTAAAGAGACCCAGTACTTC.

J is TRBJ2-7 and V is TRBV5-1, with 10 bases aligning to TRBD2. Germline loops: CDR1 SGHRS, CDR2 YFSETQ. V was clipped by 4 bases and J by 6 bases; unmatched bases: 10. CDR3 length equals 15 residues. The DNA for the CDR3 is TGCGCCAGCAGCAACTTTCAGCGGGAGGGCCCCGAGCAGTACTTC. Translation: CASSNFQREGPEQYF.